Shown below are 14 T cell receptor beta chains from a single sample sequenced in a study of T cell changes during pregnancy in multiple sclerosis. The method was immunoSEQ multiplex PCR; TCRdb's version includes in-frame clones alone and lacks a portion of them. The data contain more than 55,000 clones, around 94% of them seen just once; the ten biggest clones take up 2% to 3%. The sequencing here drew on CD8+ T cells from peripheral blood mononuclear cells, taken after pregnancy. The receptors were sampled from a female donor with multiple sclerosis, enrolled in a pregnancy study.

This chain joins TRBV13 and TRBJ2-6; a possible D gene is TRBD1 (6 bases). Germline lookup yields CDR1 PRHDT and CDR2 FYEKMQ (reference sequence). The V end lost 4 bases, the J end lost 0 bases, and 16 bases lay between the germline ends. This CDR3 is 18 amino acids long. CDR3 DNA: TGTGCCAGCAGCTCTCAGGGGACCTACCTCTCTGGGGCCAACGTCCTGACTTTC. Its translation is CASSSQGTYLSGANVLTF.

J is TRBJ1-4 and V is TRBV25-1; 7 nucleotides agree with TRBD1. V was pared by 7 bases and J by 4 bases, with 9 bases of the junction left unmatched. The germline V gene encodes CDR1 MGHDK and CDR2 SYGVNS. The CDR3 consists of 15 residues. CDR3 DNA: TGTGCCAGCACCGCCGCGACAGGGAGTAATGAAAAACTGTTTTTT. Translating it yields CASTAATGSNEKLFF.

The chain recombines TRBV5-4 with TRBJ1-2, with TRBD1 as a possible D gene (5 bases). The ends were cut back, 0 bases at V and 2 bases at J, with 8 bases in the middle. The CDR3 runs 14 residues. CDR1 and CDR2 from the germline V gene are SGHNT and YYREEE (reference sequence). As DNA, the CDR3 is TGTGCCAGCAGCTTGGGGCCAGGGAACTATGGCTACACCTTC. Translation gives CASSLGPGNYGYTF.

The rearrangement links TRBV7-9 to TRBJ2-1, with TRBD1 matching over 7 bases. The germline gives CDR1 SEHNR, CDR2 FQNEAQ (reference sequence). The CDR3 length is 13 residues. Unmatched junction bases numbered 8, after V lost 6 bases and J lost 9 bases. CDR3 amino acids: CASRRDSNTEQFF. CDR3 coding DNA: TGTGCCAGCAGAAGGGACAGCAACACTGAGCAGTTCTTC.

The chain combines TRBV12-2 with TRBJ2-5; the listed D gene, TRBD2, was not tested against the DNA. TRBV12-2 is listed as a pseudogene. The CDR3 has 17 residues. The CDR3 coding sequence is TGTGCAAGTCGCGGGGCAGGTGGCGGGAGTAGCGGGGAGACCCAGTACTTC. Residues: CASRGAGGGSSGETQYF.

In this sample, this clone turned up once. CDR3 in DNA: TGTGCCAGCAGTCCCGGGACAGGTTCGTACGAGCAGTACTTC. The encoded protein is CASSPGTGSYEQYF. V gene TRBV6-6 combines with J gene TRBJ2-7, with TRBD1 identical over 8 bases. Germline lookup yields CDR1 MNHNY and CDR2 SVGAGI (reference sequence). The junction had 7 bases not matched to a gene; V was cut back by 5 bases and J by 4 bases. This CDR3 has 14 residues.

V gene TRBV11-2 combines with J gene TRBJ2-7, with D hard to call. V gave up 7 bases and J gave up 3 bases, with 7 bases separating them. The CDR3 covers 11 residues. CDR1 is SGHAT, CDR2 FQNNGV, per germline. This CDR3 reads CASNSLYEQYF. Here the CDR3 DNA reads TGTGCCAGCAATAGTCTCTACGAGCAGTACTTC.

The chain employs TRBV6-1 and TRBJ2-5; no clear D. This CDR3 comprises 15 residues. Germline V gives CDR1 MNHNS, CDR2 SASEGT. The germline V and J ends were trimmed by 2 bases and 0 bases, with 10 bases remaining between them. DNA for the CDR3: TGTGCCAGCAGTGAAAGCCCTCACTACCAAGAGACCCAGTACTTC. It codes for CASSESPHYQETQYF.

The chain uses TRBV6-1 and TRBJ1-1, with 7 bases fitting TRBD1. The CDR3 extends over 15 amino acids. The ends lost 4 bases at V and 2 bases at J; junction bases unmatched: 7. Germline-derived CDR1 and CDR2 are MNHNS and SASEGT. CDR3 in DNA: TGTGCCAGCAGTGTTAATCGGGACAGAAACACTGAAGCTTTCTTT. Translating it yields CASSVNRDRNTEAFF.

With regard to this clone: Other DNA sequences within the sample encode an identical CDR3. J is TRBJ1-1 and V is TRBV30; 7 bases align to TRBD1. Trimming cost V 0 bases and J 4 bases; bases outside gene matches: 2. Germline loops: CDR1 GTSNPN, CDR2 SVGIG (reference sequence). The CDR3 has 13 residues. CDR3 in amino acids: CAWSVAGGTEAFF. The CDR3 DNA reads TGTGCCTGGAGTGTAGCAGGGGGCACTGAAGCTTTCTTT.

This clone came up once. This rearrangement joins TRBV19 to TRBJ1-1; 7 nucleotides match TRBD1. Germline-derived CDR1 and CDR2 are LNHDA and SQIVND (reference sequence). The CDR3 has 13 amino acids. The CDR3 protein is CGARQGVNTEAFF. CDR3 DNA sequence: TGTGGGGCCCGACAGGGAGTCAACACTGAAGCTTTCTTT.

This chain joins TRBV7-2 and TRBJ2-5; 13 bases fit TRBD2. Per the germline V gene, CDR1 is SGHTA and CDR2 is FQGNSA. The CDR3 length is 19 residues. V lost 5 bases to trimming and J lost 5 bases; unmatched junction nucleotides: 17. DNA for the CDR3: TGTGCCAGCAGCCGAGGACTAGCGGGAGAGTGGGGACTTGCGGAGACCCAGTACTTC. Its translation is CASSRGLAGEWGLAETQYF.

The chain joins TRBV30 to TRBJ1-5, with D uncertain. This CDR3 region has 14 residues. Germline CDR1 GTSNPN, CDR2 SVGIG (reference sequence). Trimming took off 0 bases at V and 4 bases at J, with 10 bases between the two ends. In DNA form, the CDR3 reads TGTGCCTGGAGTGTAACATCTTTGAATCAGCCCCAGCATTTT. Translated, it gives CAWSVTSLNQPQHF.

This clone was picked up one time. This chain connects TRBV10-2 to TRBJ2-1; TRBD2 agrees at 9 bases. Per the germline V gene, CDR1 is WSHSY and CDR2 is SAAADI. The CDR3 is 15 residues long. V trimming: 3 bases; J trimming: 5 bases; junction bases outside the gene matches: 5. The CDR3 region has the DNA TGCGCCAGCAGTGAATTGGCTAGCGGGAACAATGAGCAGTTCTTC. This gives the protein CASSELASGNNEQFF.